Listed below are T cell receptor beta chains from one sample, sequenced in a study of OX40 agonist ivuxolimab in advanced cancers. Sequencing used immunoSEQ multiplex PCR; TCRdb keeps in-frame clones, though not all of them. Of roughly 130,000 clones listed, around 95% were seen once; the top ten hold approximately 0.15%. The material sequenced was CD4+ or CD8+ T cells sorted from blood, taken in a trial of the OX40 agonist ivuxolimab. These receptors all come from an adult with an advanced solid tumor such as melanoma, head and neck, liver or kidney cancer. Each CDR3 is given with its conserved first and last residue. Fields, in order: D gene, J gene, clone size, V gene, CDR3 DNA, CDR3 protein. A D gene is named only where the DNA matches it firmly. Clone size is not always given. Where it is, it says once, few, many or a class for expanded clones.

d_call: .
j_call: TRBJ1-4
clone_size: .
v_call: TRBV28
cdr3_nt: TGTGCCAGCAGTCAACACCCAACTAATGAAAAACTGTTTTTT
cdr3_aa: CASSQHPTNEKLFF

d_call: .
j_call: TRBJ2-7
clone_size: .
v_call: TRBV6-1
cdr3_nt: TGTGCCAGCAGACACACAGGGAGCGAGCAGTACTTC
cdr3_aa: CASRHTGSEQYF

d_call: .
j_call: TRBJ2-3
clone_size: .
v_call: TRBV4-3
cdr3_nt: TGCGCCAGCAGCCAAGGAGGGTACACAGATACGCAGTATTTT
cdr3_aa: CASSQGGYTDTQYF

d_call: TRBD1
j_call: TRBJ2-7
clone_size: once
v_call: TRBV5-1
cdr3_nt: TGCGCCAGCAGACCGGGACAGGGGGCCTACGAGCAGTACTTC
cdr3_aa: CASRPGQGAYEQYF

d_call: .
j_call: TRBJ2-3
clone_size: .
v_call: TRBV9
cdr3_nt: TGTGCCAGCAGCGTAGGATCGATAAACCGAGATACGCAGTATTTT
cdr3_aa: CASSVGSINRDTQYF

d_call: .
j_call: TRBJ2-2
clone_size: .
v_call: TRBV7-6
cdr3_nt: TGTGCCAGCAGCTTAGTTTTCGGGGAGCTGTTTTTT
cdr3_aa: CASSLVFGELFF

d_call: .
j_call: TRBJ1-4
clone_size: .
v_call: TRBV5-1
cdr3_nt: TGCGCCAGCAGCTTGACAGGTGGAGAAAAACTGTTTTTT
cdr3_aa: CASSLTGGEKLFF

d_call: TRBD2
j_call: TRBJ2-5
clone_size: .
v_call: TRBV7-3
cdr3_nt: TGTGCCAGCAGCCACGGCGGGAGGCAAGAGACCCAGTACTTC
cdr3_aa: CASSHGGRQETQYF

d_call: TRBD1
j_call: TRBJ2-7
clone_size: .
v_call: TRBV5-6
cdr3_nt: TGTGCCAGCAGGACGGGACAGGGTCAACACGAGCAGTACTTC
cdr3_aa: CASRTGQGQHEQYF

d_call: .
j_call: TRBJ2-3
clone_size: .
v_call: TRBV11-2
cdr3_nt: TGTGCCAGCAGCTTAGCGACGTCCCCAGGGGGACTGAGCACAGATACGCAGTATTTT
cdr3_aa: CASSLATSPGGLSTDTQYF

d_call: .
j_call: TRBJ1-4
clone_size: .
v_call: TRBV14
cdr3_nt: TGTGCCAGCAGCCCCCAGCGCACAGGGAATGAAAAACTGTTTTTT
cdr3_aa: CASSPQRTGNEKLFF

d_call: TRBD2
j_call: TRBJ2-5
clone_size: once
v_call: TRBV11-3
cdr3_nt: TGTGCCAGCAGCTTCACCGGGACTAGCGGGAGTGAGACCCAGTACTTC
cdr3_aa: CASSFTGTSGSETQYF

d_call: .
j_call: TRBJ2-2
clone_size: .
v_call: TRBV5-4
cdr3_nt: TGTGCCAGCAGAAATCGGACTACCCTCGGGGAGCTGTTTTTT
cdr3_aa: CASRNRTTLGELFF

d_call: TRBD2
j_call: TRBJ2-5
clone_size: .
v_call: TRBV5-1
cdr3_nt: TGCGCCAGCAGCTTGAACAGCCGGACTAGCGGGGAGACCCAGTACTTC
cdr3_aa: CASSLNSRTSGETQYF

d_call: TRBD1
j_call: TRBJ1-2
clone_size: .
v_call: TRBV6-5
cdr3_nt: TGTGCCAGCAGACCGGACAGGGCGCTCAACTATGGCTACACCTTC
cdr3_aa: CASRPDRALNYGYTF

d_call: .
j_call: TRBJ1-1
clone_size: .
v_call: TRBV2
cdr3_nt: TGTGCCAGCAGCCAGGGAAACATGAACACTGAAGCTTTCTTT
cdr3_aa: CASSQGNMNTEAFF

d_call: .
j_call: TRBJ1-4
clone_size: .
v_call: TRBV5-1
cdr3_nt: TGCGCCAGCAGCTTGGGAACAGGGAGAACTAATGAAAAACTGTTTTTT
cdr3_aa: CASSLGTGRTNEKLFF

d_call: .
j_call: TRBJ2-7
clone_size: .
v_call: TRBV18
cdr3_nt: TGTGCCAGCTCACCACGTGATGGATACGAGCAGTACTTC
cdr3_aa: CASSPRDGYEQYF

d_call: .
j_call: TRBJ1-4
clone_size: .
v_call: TRBV2
cdr3_nt: TGTGCCAGCAAGGTGAATGAAAAACTGTTTTTT
cdr3_aa: CASKVNEKLFF

d_call: .
j_call: TRBJ1-4
clone_size: .
v_call: TRBV7-9
cdr3_nt: TGTGCCAGCAGCTCTAGTATCCGGAGAATTAATGAAAAACTGTTTTTT
cdr3_aa: CASSSSIRRINEKLFF

d_call: TRBD2
j_call: TRBJ2-1
clone_size: .
v_call: TRBV7-2
cdr3_nt: TGTGCCAGCAGCCCGCTAGCGGGAGATGAGCAGTTCTTC
cdr3_aa: CASSPLAGDEQFF

d_call: .
j_call: TRBJ1-1
clone_size: .
v_call: TRBV6-5
cdr3_nt: TGTGCCAGCAAGGACAGACTGAACACTGAAGCTTTCTTT
cdr3_aa: CASKDRLNTEAFF

d_call: .
j_call: TRBJ2-2
clone_size: .
v_call: TRBV6-5
cdr3_nt: TGTGCCAGCAGGGTCGGGGAGGCCGGGGAGCTGTTTTTT
cdr3_aa: CASRVGEAGELFF

d_call: .
j_call: TRBJ2-7
clone_size: .
v_call: TRBV2
cdr3_nt: TGTGCCAGCAGGGATAGAGGACAGAGCTACGAGCAGTACTTC
cdr3_aa: CASRDRGQSYEQYF

d_call: .
j_call: TRBJ2-1
clone_size: .
v_call: TRBV29-1
cdr3_nt: TGCAGCGTTGGTGGGCAGGACAGCTCCTACAATGAGCAGTTCTTC
cdr3_aa: CSVGGQDSSYNEQFF

d_call: .
j_call: TRBJ1-1
clone_size: .
v_call: TRBV4-2
cdr3_nt: TGTGCCAGCAGCCAAGAACCGGGACGGGTGAACACTGAAGCTTTCTTT
cdr3_aa: CASSQEPGRVNTEAFF

d_call: TRBD1
j_call: TRBJ1-2
clone_size: .
v_call: TRBV19
cdr3_nt: TGTGCCAGTAGTATTCCCCTGGGACAGGGGGGAGCTAACTATGGCTACACCTTC
cdr3_aa: CASSIPLGQGGANYGYTF

d_call: TRBD1
j_call: TRBJ2-2
clone_size: .
v_call: TRBV2
cdr3_nt: TGTGCCAGCAGAGACAGGGCCGGGGAGCTGTTTTTT
cdr3_aa: CASRDRAGELFF

d_call: TRBD1
j_call: TRBJ2-7
clone_size: .
v_call: TRBV9
cdr3_nt: TGTGCCAGCAGCATAGGGGACAGGGATCTCGAGCAGTACTTC
cdr3_aa: CASSIGDRDLEQYF

d_call: .
j_call: TRBJ1-3
clone_size: .
v_call: TRBV18
cdr3_nt: TGTGCCAGCTCACCAGGGCTCGGGGAGGCCGGAAACACCATATATTTT
cdr3_aa: CASSPGLGEAGNTIYF

d_call: .
j_call: TRBJ2-1
clone_size: .
v_call: TRBV19
cdr3_nt: TGTGCCAGTAGTATAGTCCAGGGCGAGCAGTTCTTC
cdr3_aa: CASSIVQGEQFF

d_call: .
j_call: TRBJ1-1
clone_size: .
v_call: TRBV20-1
cdr3_nt: TGCAGTGCTAGAGGACCGCTGGAAGCTTTCTTT
cdr3_aa: CSARGPLEAFF

d_call: .
j_call: TRBJ1-2
clone_size: .
v_call: TRBV7-2
cdr3_nt: TGTGCCAGCAGCTTAGCGGGTGGAGACTATGGCTACACCTTC
cdr3_aa: CASSLAGGDYGYTF

d_call: .
j_call: TRBJ2-3
clone_size: once
v_call: TRBV9
cdr3_nt: TGTGCCAGCAGCGTAAGTGGGACAACAGATACGCAGTATTTT
cdr3_aa: CASSVSGTTDTQYF

d_call: .
j_call: TRBJ1-1
clone_size: .
v_call: TRBV19
cdr3_nt: TGTGCCAGTAAAGACGTTGGGACTGAAGCTTTCTTT
cdr3_aa: CASKDVGTEAFF

d_call: .
j_call: TRBJ1-4
clone_size: .
v_call: TRBV2
cdr3_nt: TGTGCCAGCAGCCCTAGGGGCACACGGAATGAAAAACTGTTTTTT
cdr3_aa: CASSPRGTRNEKLFF

d_call: .
j_call: TRBJ1-2
clone_size: .
v_call: TRBV19
cdr3_nt: TGTGCCAGTAGTACCGGGACGGACCGTAAGGATGGCTACACCTTC
cdr3_aa: CASSTGTDRKDGYTF

d_call: .
j_call: TRBJ1-1
clone_size: .
v_call: TRBV19
cdr3_nt: TGTGCCAGTACCGCGGGGGCCCTTACGAGGACTGAAGCTTTCTTT
cdr3_aa: CASTAGALTRTEAFF

d_call: .
j_call: TRBJ1-2
clone_size: .
v_call: TRBV2
cdr3_nt: TGTGCCAGCACCCGGGGGAATTCAGGGAACTATGGCTACACCTTC
cdr3_aa: CASTRGNSGNYGYTF

d_call: TRBD1
j_call: TRBJ1-3
clone_size: once
v_call: TRBV5-4
cdr3_nt: TGTGCCAGCAGCACTGTTAGGGAACAGGGGCGCACCTCTGGAAACACCATATATTTT
cdr3_aa: CASSTVREQGRTSGNTIYF

d_call: TRBD2
j_call: TRBJ2-7
clone_size: .
v_call: TRBV9
cdr3_nt: TGTGCCAGCAGCGTAGCTGGCGGGGGGATGTCCTACGAGCAGTACTTC
cdr3_aa: CASSVAGGGMSYEQYF

d_call: .
j_call: TRBJ1-1
clone_size: .
v_call: TRBV5-1
cdr3_nt: TGCGCCAGCAGCTTTGGAAGGAACGAGGGGCCCACTGAAGCTTTCTTT
cdr3_aa: CASSFGRNEGPTEAFF

d_call: .
j_call: TRBJ2-1
clone_size: .
v_call: TRBV7-9
cdr3_nt: TGTGCCAGCAGCTTCCAAGATGGTGAGCAGTTCTTC
cdr3_aa: CASSFQDGEQFF

d_call: TRBD1
j_call: TRBJ1-5
clone_size: .
v_call: TRBV7-8
cdr3_nt: TGTGCCAGCAGCTTAGAGGGGACAGGGTGGGGCGATCAGCCCCAGCATTTT
cdr3_aa: CASSLEGTGWGDQPQHF

d_call: .
j_call: TRBJ1-6
clone_size: .
v_call: TRBV28
cdr3_nt: TGTGCCAGCAGTCGGGTGGACTCACCCCTCCACTTT
cdr3_aa: CASSRVDSPLHF

d_call: .
j_call: TRBJ1-1
clone_size: .
v_call: TRBV6-5
cdr3_nt: TGTGCCAGCACCCCCCGGAGAAACACTGAAGCTTTCTTT
cdr3_aa: CASTPRRNTEAFF

d_call: .
j_call: TRBJ1-2
clone_size: once
v_call: TRBV4-2
cdr3_nt: TGTGCCAGCAGCCATAGGGGTACCCAAATTAACTATGGCTACACCTTC
cdr3_aa: CASSHRGTQINYGYTF

d_call: .
j_call: TRBJ1-1
clone_size: .
v_call: TRBV5-6
cdr3_nt: TGTGCCAGCAGCCCCGCCAGGACAGAGAACACTGAAGCTTTCTTT
cdr3_aa: CASSPARTENTEAFF

d_call: .
j_call: TRBJ2-7
clone_size: .
v_call: TRBV11-2
cdr3_nt: TGTGCCAGCAGCACACAGACTGGGACCTACGAGCAGTACTTC
cdr3_aa: CASSTQTGTYEQYF

d_call: .
j_call: TRBJ2-7
clone_size: .
v_call: TRBV2
cdr3_nt: TGTGCCAGCAGCTCCTTCTATGGGTCTGGCGAGCAGTACTTC
cdr3_aa: CASSSFYGSGEQYF

d_call: .
j_call: TRBJ1-5
clone_size: .
v_call: TRBV18
cdr3_nt: TGTGCCAGCTCAAGCGACGGGCGAGGCAATCAGCCCCAGCATTTT
cdr3_aa: CASSSDGRGNQPQHF

d_call: .
j_call: TRBJ1-1
clone_size: .
v_call: TRBV6-4
cdr3_nt: TGTGCCAGCAGGACGGTCGGCGGGCAGGGGAAAGCTTTCTTT
cdr3_aa: CASRTVGGQGKAFF

d_call: TRBD2
j_call: TRBJ2-5
clone_size: .
v_call: TRBV4-1
cdr3_nt: TGCGCCAGCAGCCAGACGGGGACTAGAGGCGAGACCCAGTACTTC
cdr3_aa: CASSQTGTRGETQYF

d_call: TRBD2
j_call: TRBJ2-3
clone_size: .
v_call: TRBV5-6
cdr3_nt: TGTGCCAGCAGCTATAGGACTAGCGGGGTCCAAAATACGCAGTATTTT
cdr3_aa: CASSYRTSGVQNTQYF

d_call: .
j_call: TRBJ2-2
clone_size: .
v_call: TRBV4-2
cdr3_nt: TGTGCCAGCAGCCAAGATCGCTACACCGGGGAGCTGTTTTTT
cdr3_aa: CASSQDRYTGELFF